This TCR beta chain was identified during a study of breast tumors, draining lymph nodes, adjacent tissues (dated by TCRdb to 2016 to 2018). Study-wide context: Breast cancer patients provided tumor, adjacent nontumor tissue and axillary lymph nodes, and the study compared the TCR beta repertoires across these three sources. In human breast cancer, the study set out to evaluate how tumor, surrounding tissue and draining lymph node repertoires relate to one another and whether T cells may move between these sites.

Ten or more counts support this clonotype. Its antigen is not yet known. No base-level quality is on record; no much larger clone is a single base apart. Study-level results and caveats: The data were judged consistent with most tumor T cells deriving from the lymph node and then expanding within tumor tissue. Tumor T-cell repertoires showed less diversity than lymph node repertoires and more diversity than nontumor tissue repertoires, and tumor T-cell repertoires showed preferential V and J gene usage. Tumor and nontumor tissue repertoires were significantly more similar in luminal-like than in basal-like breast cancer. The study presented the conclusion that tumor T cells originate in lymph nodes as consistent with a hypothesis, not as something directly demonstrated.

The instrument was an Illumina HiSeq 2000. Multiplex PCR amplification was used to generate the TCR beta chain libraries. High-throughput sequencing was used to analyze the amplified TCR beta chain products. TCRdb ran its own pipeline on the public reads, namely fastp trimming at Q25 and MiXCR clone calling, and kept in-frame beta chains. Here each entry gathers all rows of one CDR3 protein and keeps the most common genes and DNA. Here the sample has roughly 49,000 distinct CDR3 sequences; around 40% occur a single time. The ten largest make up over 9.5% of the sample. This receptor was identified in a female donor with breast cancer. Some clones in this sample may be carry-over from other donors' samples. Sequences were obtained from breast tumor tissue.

The nucleotide sequence is TGTGCCAGCACCCCGGCGATTGTCGGCGAGCAGTACTTC. Translated, it gives CASTPAIVGEQYF. Rearrangement joined TRBV6-6 to TRBJ2-7; no D gene can be assigned with confidence. V is clipped by 7 bases and J by 6 bases, and the sequence between their germline boundaries is 16 bases long. The CDR3 runs 13 residues from the cysteine to the phenylalanine. The read is trimmed to its CDR3 DNA, 39 bases read in frame from base 1. CDR1 is given as MNHNY and CDR2 as SVGAGI, both from the germline V gene (reference sequence).